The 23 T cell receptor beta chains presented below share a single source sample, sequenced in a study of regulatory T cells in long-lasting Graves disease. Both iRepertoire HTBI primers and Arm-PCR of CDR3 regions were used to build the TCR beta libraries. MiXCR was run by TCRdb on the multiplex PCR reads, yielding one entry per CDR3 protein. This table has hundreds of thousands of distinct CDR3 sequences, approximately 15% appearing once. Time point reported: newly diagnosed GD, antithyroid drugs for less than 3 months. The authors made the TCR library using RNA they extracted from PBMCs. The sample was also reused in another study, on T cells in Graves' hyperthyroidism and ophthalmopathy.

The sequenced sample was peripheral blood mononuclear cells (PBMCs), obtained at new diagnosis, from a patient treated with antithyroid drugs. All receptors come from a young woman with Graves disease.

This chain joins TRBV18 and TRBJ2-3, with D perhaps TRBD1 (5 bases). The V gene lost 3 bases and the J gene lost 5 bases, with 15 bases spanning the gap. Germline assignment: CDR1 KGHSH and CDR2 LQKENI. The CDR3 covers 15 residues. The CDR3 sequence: CASSPKTRQLDTQYF. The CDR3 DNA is TGTGCCAGCTCACCCAAAACTCGACAGTTAGATACGCAGTATTTT.

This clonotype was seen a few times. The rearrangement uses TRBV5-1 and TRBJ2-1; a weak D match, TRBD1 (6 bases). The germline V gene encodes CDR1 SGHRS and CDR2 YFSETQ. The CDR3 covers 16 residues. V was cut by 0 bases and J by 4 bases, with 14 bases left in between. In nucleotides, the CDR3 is TGCGCCAGCAGCTTGGCTCCGGGACACACATACAATGAGCAGTTCTTC. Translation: CASSLAPGHTYNEQFF.

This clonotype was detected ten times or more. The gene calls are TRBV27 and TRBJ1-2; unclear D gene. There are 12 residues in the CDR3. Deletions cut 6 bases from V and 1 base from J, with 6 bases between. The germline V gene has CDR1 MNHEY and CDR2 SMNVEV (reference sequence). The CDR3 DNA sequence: TGTGCCAGCAGCAACAATAACTATGGCTACACCTTC. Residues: CASSNNNYGYTF.

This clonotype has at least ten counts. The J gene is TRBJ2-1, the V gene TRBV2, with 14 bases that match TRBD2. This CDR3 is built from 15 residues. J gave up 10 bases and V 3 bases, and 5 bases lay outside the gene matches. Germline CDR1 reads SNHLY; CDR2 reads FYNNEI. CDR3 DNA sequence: TGTGCCAGCAGTGAGGGACTAGCGGGAGTTTGGGAGCAGTTCTTC. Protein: CASSEGLAGVWEQFF.

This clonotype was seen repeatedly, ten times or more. The CDR3 reads CASSPRSGANTGELFF. The CDR3 bases are TGTGCCAGCAGTCCCCGAAGCGGGGCTAACACCGGGGAGCTGTTTTTT. The V gene is TRBV7-3, the J gene TRBJ2-2; 7 bases agree with TRBD2. CDR1 is SGHTA and CDR2 is FQGTGA in the germline V gene. V gave up 6 bases and J gave up 2 bases; unmatched junction bases: 9. The CDR3 is made up of 16 amino acids.

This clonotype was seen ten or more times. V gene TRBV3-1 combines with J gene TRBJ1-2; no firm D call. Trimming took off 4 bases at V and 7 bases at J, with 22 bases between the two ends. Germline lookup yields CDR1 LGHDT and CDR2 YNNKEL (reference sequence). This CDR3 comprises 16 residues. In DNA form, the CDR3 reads TGTGCCAGCAGCCCGATCCGCTATATACAGAGGGCTGGCTACACCTTC. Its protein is CASSPIRYIQRAGYTF.

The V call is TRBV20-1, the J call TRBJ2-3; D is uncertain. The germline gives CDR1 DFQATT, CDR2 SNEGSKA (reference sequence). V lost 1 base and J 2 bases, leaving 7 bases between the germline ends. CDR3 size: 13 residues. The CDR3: CSARGANTDTQYF. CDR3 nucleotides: TGCAGTGCTAGAGGGGCGAACACAGATACGCAGTATTTT.

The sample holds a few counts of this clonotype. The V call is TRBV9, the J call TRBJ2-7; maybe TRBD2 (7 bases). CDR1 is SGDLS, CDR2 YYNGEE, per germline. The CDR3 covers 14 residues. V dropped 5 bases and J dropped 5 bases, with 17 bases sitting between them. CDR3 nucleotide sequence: TGTGCCAGCAGTGCCGGCGGAGGGGGGGACGAGCAGTACTTC. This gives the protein CASSAGGGGDEQYF.

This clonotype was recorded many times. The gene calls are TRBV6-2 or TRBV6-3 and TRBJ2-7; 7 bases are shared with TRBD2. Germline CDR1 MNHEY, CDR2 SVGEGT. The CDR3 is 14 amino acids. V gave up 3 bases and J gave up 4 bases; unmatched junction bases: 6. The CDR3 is CASSYVWREYEQYF. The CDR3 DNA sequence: TGTGCCAGCAGTTATGTGTGGCGGGAGTACGAGCAGTACTTC.

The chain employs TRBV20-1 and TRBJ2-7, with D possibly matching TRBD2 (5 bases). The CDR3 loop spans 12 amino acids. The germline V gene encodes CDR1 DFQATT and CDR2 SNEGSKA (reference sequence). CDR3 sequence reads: CSVSPGAYEQYF. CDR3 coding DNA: TGCAGCGTAAGTCCCGGGGCCTACGAGCAGTACTTC.

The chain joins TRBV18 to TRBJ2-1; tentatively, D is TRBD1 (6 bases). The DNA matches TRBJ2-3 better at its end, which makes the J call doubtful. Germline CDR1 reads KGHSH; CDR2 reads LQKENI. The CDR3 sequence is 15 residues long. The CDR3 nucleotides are TGTGCCAGCTCAGCCGGGACAAGGATTTGGGATACGCAGTATTTT. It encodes CASSAGTRIWDTQYF.

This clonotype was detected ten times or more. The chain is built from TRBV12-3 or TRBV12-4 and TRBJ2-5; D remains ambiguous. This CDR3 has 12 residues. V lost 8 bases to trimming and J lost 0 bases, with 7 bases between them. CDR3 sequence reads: CASRQDQETQYF. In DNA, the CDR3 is TGTGCCAGCCGCCAGGACCAAGAGACCCAGTACTTC.

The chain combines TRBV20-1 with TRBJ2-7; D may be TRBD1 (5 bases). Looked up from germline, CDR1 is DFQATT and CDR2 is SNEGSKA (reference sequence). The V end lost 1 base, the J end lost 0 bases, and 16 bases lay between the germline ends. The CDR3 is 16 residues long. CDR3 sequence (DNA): TGCAGTGCTAGAGGGGGCGGCCTTCCCAGCTCCTACGAGCAGTACTTC. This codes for CSARGGGLPSSYEQYF.

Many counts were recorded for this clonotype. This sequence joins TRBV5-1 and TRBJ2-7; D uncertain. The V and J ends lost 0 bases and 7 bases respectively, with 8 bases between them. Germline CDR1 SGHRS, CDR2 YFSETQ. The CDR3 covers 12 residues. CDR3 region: CASSLALREQYF. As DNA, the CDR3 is TGCGCCAGCAGCTTGGCCTTGAGGGAGCAGTACTTC.

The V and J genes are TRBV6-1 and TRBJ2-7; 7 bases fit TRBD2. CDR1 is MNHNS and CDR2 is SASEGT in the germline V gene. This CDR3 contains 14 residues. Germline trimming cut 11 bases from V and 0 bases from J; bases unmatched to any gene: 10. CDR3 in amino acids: CAAGPGGSSYEQYF. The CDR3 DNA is TGTGCCGCCGGGCCCGGGGGGAGCTCCTACGAGCAGTACTTC.

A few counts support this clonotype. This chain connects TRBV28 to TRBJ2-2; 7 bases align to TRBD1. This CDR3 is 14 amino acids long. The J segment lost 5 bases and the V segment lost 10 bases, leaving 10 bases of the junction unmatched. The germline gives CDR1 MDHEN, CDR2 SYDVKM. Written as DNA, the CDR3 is TGTGCCACCCGTGGTAGGGGGCGGACCGGGGAGCTGTTTTTT. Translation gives CATRGRGRTGELFF.

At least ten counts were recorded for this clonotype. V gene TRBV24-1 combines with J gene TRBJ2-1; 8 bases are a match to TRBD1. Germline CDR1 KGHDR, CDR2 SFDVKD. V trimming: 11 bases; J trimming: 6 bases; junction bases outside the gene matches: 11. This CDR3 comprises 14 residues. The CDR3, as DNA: TGTGCCATCTCACCGGGACAGGCCCCCAATGAGCAGTTCTTC. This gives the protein CAISPGQAPNEQFF.

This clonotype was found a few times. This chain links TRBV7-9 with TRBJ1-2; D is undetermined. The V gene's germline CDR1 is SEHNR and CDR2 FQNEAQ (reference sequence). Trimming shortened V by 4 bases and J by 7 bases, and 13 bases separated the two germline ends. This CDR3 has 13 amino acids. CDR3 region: CASSSSGYGGYTF. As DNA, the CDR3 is TGTGCCAGCAGCTCATCGGGCTACGGTGGCTACACCTTC.

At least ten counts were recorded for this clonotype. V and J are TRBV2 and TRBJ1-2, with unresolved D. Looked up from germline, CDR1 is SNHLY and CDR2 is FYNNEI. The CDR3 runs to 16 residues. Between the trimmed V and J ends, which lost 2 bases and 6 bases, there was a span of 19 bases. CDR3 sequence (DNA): TGTGCCAGCAGTGAACGGGGAGGGTATGCGGAGAATGGCTACACCTTC. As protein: CASSERGGYAENGYTF. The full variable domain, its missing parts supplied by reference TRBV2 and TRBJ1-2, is EPEVTQTPSHQVTQMGQEVILRCVPISNHLYFYWYRQILGQKVEFLVSFYNNEISEKSEIFDDQFSVERPDGSNFTLKIRSTKLEDSAMYFCASSERGGYAENGYTFGSGTRLTVV.

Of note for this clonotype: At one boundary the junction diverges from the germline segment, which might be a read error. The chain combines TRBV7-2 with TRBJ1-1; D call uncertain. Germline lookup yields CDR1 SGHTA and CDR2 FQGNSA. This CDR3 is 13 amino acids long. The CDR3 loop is CASSVQANTEASF. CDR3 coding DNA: TGTGCCAGCAGCGTGCAGGCGAACACTGAAGCTTCCTTT. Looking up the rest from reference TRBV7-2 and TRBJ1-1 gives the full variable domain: GAGVSQSPSNKVTEKGKDVELRCDPISGHTALYWYRQSLGQGLEFLIYFQGNSAPDKSGLPSDRFSAERTGGSVSTLTIQRTQQEDSAVYLCASSVQANTEASFGQGTRLTVV.

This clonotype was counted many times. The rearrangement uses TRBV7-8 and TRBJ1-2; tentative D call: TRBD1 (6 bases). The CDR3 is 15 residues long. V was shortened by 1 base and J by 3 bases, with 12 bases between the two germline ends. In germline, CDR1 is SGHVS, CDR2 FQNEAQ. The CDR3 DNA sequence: TGTGCCAGCAGCTTAGAGGCAGGGGCTGACTATGGCTACACCTTC. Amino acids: CASSLEAGADYGYTF.

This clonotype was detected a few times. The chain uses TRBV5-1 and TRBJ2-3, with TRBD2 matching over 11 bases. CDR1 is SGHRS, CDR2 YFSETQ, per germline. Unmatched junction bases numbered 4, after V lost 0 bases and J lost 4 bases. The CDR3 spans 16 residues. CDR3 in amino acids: CASSLEGLAVADTQYF. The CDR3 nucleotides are TGCGCCAGCAGCTTGGAGGGACTAGCGGTTGCAGATACGCAGTATTTT.

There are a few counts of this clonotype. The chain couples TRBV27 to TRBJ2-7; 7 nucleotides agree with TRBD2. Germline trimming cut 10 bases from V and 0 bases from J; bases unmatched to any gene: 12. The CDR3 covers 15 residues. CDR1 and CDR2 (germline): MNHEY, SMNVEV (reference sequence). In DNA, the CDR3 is TGTGCCACCAACCCGTTGGGGGGGAGCTCCTACGAGCAGTACTTC. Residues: CATNPLGGSSYEQYF.